The TCR beta chain described here comes from a study of blood T cell repertoires in COVID-19. Study in general: Samples taken during acute and convalescent COVID-19 were collected in the United States, Italy and Spain. The analysed material was cDNA or gDNA that came from T cells, B-cell-depleted T cells, or PBMCs.

The CDR3 totals 19 residues. J lost 1 base, V lost 2 bases, and 11 bases had no gene match. Germline CDR1 is MGHRA and CDR2 is YSYEKL. Authors' analysis steps: Amplification from reference gene primers served as the basis for estimated nucleated cell counts. TCRdb keeps only in-frame clones here, not all; method: immunoSEQ multiplex PCR. V and J calls plus clone size are reproduced from that table; the DNA served to infer D and trimming. The sample gives more than 85,000 clones, 60% to 80% of which show up once; approximately 9.8% is in the top ten. This clone was detected a few times. This receptor was taken from a man between 60 and 75 years old with active or convalescent COVID-19. The gene calls are TRBV4-1 and TRBJ2-1, with 10 bases identical to TRBD2. Input material: peripheral blood. In nucleotides, the CDR3 is TGCGCCAGCAGCCAATATTGGCTAGCGGGAGCCCTTTCCTACAATGAGCAGTTCTTC. Its protein is CASSQYWLAGALSYNEQFF.